The TCR beta chain described here comes from a study of T cells in Graves' hyperthyroidism and ophthalmopathy. Overall study results and limits: Ophthalmopathy and stable hyperthyroidism were separated by a 13 V-J model.

Amplification yielded TCR beta CDR3 regions, with RNA transcripts as the source. A first-round RT-PCR of the TCR CDR3 used the HTBI primer set. MiXCR, applied by TCRdb to the multiplex PCR reads, yields one record per CDR3 protein. The sample gives approximately 500,000 distinct CDR3 sequences, 40% to 55% of which show up once; about 8.3% is in the top ten. This clonotype appeared a single time. Antigen specificity is unknown. Stable Graves' hyperthyroidism denoted no ophthalmopathy progression over 18 months. Each patient was aged 18 to 65 and had newly diagnosed hyperthyroidism of under 2 months' duration. Trimming shortened V by 6 bases and J by 9 bases, and 18 bases separated the two germline ends. Germline V gene sequence: CDR1 SNHLY, CDR2 FYNNEI. This CDR3 contains 14 residues.

The receptor was derived from a young woman with Graves' hyperthyroidism. The sample taken for sequencing was peripheral blood or thyroid tissue (not recorded which). V and J are TRBV2 and TRBJ2-1; D possibly matches TRBD1 or TRBD2 (5 bases each). The chain's CDR3 is CASSGADTASEQFF. The CDR3 bases are TGTGCCAGCAGCGGGGCCGATACGGCAAGTGAGCAGTTCTTC.